The TCR beta chain under discussion was sequenced for a study of cytomegalovirus exposure and HLA in healthy donors. About the study: The roughly 120 validation repertoires, a later analysis reported, used the same platform as the 666 first-cohort repertoires.

Points from the study as a whole: Rarity marked most TCR sequences, yet some public TCRs occurred in many donors.

Method: immunoSEQ multiplex PCR; TCRdb's copy keeps in-frame clones and lacks some. The sample has about 140,000 clones, 70% to 85% seen once. This clone was detected only a few times. The antigen is unknown. The germline CDR1 and CDR2 sequences are ENHRY and SYGVKD. Trimming removed 0 bases from V and 4 bases from J, with 6 bases in between. The CDR3 extends over 13 amino acids. The V call is TRBV10-3, the J call TRBJ1-1; no clear D. The sequenced sample consisted of PBMCs. The TCR sequence derives from a man in his thirties or forties in good health and CMV-seropositive. CDR3 DNA sequence: TGTGCCATCAGTGAGTCGCGGATCACTGAAGCTTTCTTT. Its translation is CAISESRITEAFF.